Shown below are 2 T cell receptor beta chains from a single sample sequenced in a study of T cell responses to AZD1222 COVID-19 vaccine. The assay was immunoSEQ multiplex PCR, and TCRdb's table has in-frame clones only and misses some. The sample comprises some 150,000 clones, 82% of which are singletons, and about 3.8% rests with the top ten. This material consisted of peripheral blood, taken on day 0 of MenACWY control vaccination. The receptors derive from an adult in good health.

The chain employs TRBV3-1 (or the pseudogene TRBV3-2) and TRBJ2-2, with a possible D match to TRBD1 (6 bases). V lost 3 bases and J lost 5, with 19 bases in between. The CDR3 runs to 17 residues. CDR1 LGHDT and CDR2 YNNKEL come from the germline V gene (reference sequence). In DNA, the CDR3 is TGTGCCAGCAGCCAGTGGGTCAGGGGTCCAGGAACCGGGGAGCTGTTTTTT. Encoded protein: CASSQWVRGPGTGELFF.

Here the CDR3 reads CASSQDRSAGELFF. The CDR3 DNA reads TGTGCCAGCAGCCAAGATCGGAGTGCCGGGGAGCTGTTTTTT. This rearrangement joins TRBV3-1 (or the pseudogene TRBV3-2) to TRBJ2-2; D ambiguous. CDR3 size: 14 residues. CDR1 is LGHDT and CDR2 is YNNKEL in the germline V gene (reference sequence). V was pared by 0 bases and J by 6 bases, with 8 bases between.